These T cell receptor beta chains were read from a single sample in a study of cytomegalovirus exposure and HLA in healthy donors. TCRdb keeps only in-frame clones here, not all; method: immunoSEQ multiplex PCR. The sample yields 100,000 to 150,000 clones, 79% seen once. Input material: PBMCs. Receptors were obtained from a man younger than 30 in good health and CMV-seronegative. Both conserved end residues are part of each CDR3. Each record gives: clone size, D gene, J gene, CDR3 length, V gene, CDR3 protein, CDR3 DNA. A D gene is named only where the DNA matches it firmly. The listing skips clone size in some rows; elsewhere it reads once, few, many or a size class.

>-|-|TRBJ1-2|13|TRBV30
CAWSVGTGTFLSF
-
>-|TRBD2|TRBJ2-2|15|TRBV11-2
CASSLANLAGVELFF
TGTGCCAGCAGCTTGGCAAATCTAGCGGGAGTGGAGCTGTTTTTT
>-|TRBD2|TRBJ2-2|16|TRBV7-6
CASSYRLAAYTGELFF
TGTGCCAGCAGCTACAGACTAGCGGCCTACACCGGGGAGCTGTTTTTT
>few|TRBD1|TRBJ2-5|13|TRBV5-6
CASSLRGRWTQYF
TGTGCCAGCAGCTTGAGGGGGCGCTGGACCCAGTACTTC
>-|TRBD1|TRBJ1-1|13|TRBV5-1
CASSPGQGTEAFF
TGCGCCAGCAGCCCCGGACAGGGCACTGAAGCTTTCTTT
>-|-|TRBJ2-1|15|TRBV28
CASSGGLGVQNEQFF
TGTGCCAGCAGCGGAGGGCTAGGGGTTCAGAATGAGCAGTTCTTC
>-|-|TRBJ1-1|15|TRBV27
CASSLYPGLNTEAFF
TGTGCCAGCAGTTTATATCCGGGGTTGAACACTGAAGCTTTCTTT
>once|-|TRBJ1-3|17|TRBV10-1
CASSDPPGLSSGNTIYF
TGCGCCAGCAGTGATCCACCAGGGTTAAGCTCTGGAAACACCATATATTTT
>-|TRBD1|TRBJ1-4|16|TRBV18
CASSAVEGAVSEKLFF
TGTGCCAGCTCAGCCGTGGAGGGGGCAGTCAGTGAAAAACTGTTTTTT
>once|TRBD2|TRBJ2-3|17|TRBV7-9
CASSHPLAGEGTDTQYF
TGTGCCAGCAGCCACCCGCTAGCGGGAGAGGGCACAGATACGCAGTATTTT
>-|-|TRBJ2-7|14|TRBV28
CASSLIRGGYEQYF
TGTGCCAGCAGTTTAATAAGGGGGGGCTACGAGCAGTACTTC
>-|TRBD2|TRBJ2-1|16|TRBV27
CASSPRTSGRGNEQFF
TGTGCCAGCAGTCCCCGGACTAGCGGGAGGGGAAATGAGCAGTTCTTC
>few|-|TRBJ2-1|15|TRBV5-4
CASSRIQGRDNEQFF
TGTGCCAGCAGCAGAATACAGGGTCGAGACAATGAGCAGTTCTTC
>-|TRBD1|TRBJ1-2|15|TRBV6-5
CASSATGAGSSSYTF
TGTGCCAGCAGTGCCACAGGGGCCGGGAGTAGCAGCTACACCTTC
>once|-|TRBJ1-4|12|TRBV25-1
CASSQTGKKLFF
TGTGCCAGCAGCCAAACAGGGAAAAAACTGTTTTTT
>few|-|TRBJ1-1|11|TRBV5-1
CASSLTTEAFF
TGCGCCAGCAGCCTAACTACTGAAGCTTTCTTT